This TCR beta chain stems from a study of identical twins. TCRdb re-called the 5' RACE reads through MiXCR, storing one row per CDR3 protein. The table shows around 680,000 distinct CDR3 sequences, with around 8.6% occurring only once. The CDR3 sequence is 18 residues long. Germline-derived CDR1 and CDR2 are KGHDR and SFDVKD. Trimming took off 4 bases at V and 1 base at J, with 18 bases between the two ends. The sample was also linked to a second study, of yellow fever vaccine responses in identical twins.

This chain connects TRBV24-1 to TRBJ2-2; unclear D gene. The receptor comes from a woman between 18 and 29 years old in good health. Material for sequencing was PBMCs. The CDR3 here is CATSDQRASPQNTGELFF. The CDR3 DNA reads TGTGCCACCAGTGACCAAAGGGCCTCTCCTCAGAACACCGGGGAGCTGTTTTTT.